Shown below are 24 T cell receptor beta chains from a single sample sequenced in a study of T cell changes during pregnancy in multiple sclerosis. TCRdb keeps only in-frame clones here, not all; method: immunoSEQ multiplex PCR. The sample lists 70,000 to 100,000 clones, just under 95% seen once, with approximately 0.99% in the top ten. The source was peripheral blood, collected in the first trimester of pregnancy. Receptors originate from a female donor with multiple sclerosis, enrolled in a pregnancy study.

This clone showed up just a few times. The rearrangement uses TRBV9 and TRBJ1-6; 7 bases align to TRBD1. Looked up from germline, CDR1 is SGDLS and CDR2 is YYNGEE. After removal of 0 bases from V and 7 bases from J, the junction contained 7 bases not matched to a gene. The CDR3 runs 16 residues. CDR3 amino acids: CASSVGAGTANSPLHF. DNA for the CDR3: TGTGCCAGCAGCGTAGGCGCGGGGACAGCGAATTCACCCCTCCACTTT.

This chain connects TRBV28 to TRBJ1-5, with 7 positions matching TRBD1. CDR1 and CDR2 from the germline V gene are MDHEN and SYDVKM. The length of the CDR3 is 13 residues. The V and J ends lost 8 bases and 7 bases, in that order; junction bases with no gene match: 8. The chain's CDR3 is CASRGTVRQPQHF. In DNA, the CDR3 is TGTGCCAGCCGTGGGACAGTAAGACAGCCCCAGCATTTT.

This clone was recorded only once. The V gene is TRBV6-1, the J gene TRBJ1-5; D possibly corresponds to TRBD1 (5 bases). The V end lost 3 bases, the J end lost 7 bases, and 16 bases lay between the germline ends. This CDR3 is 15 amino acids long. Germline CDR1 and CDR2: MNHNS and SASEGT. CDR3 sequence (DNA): TGTGCCAGCAGTGATGGCAGGGCCGGGAGACAGCCCCAGCATTTT. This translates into CASSDGRAGRQPQHF.

The CDR3 spells CATSRALRETQYF. As DNA, the CDR3 is TGTGCCACCAGCAGAGCCCTCCGGGAGACCCAGTACTTC. This sequence joins TRBV15 and TRBJ2-5; no clear D. The CDR3 covers 13 residues. Germline loops: CDR1 LNHNV, CDR2 YYDKDF (reference sequence). The V end was cut by 1 base, the J end by 5 bases, with 8 bases between.

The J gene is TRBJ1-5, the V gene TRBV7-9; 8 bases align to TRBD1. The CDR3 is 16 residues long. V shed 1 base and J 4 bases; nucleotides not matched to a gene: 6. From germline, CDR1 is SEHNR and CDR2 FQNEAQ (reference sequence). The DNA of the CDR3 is TGTGCCAGCAGCTTAGAACCAGGGGGCGGAAATCAGCCCCAGCATTTT. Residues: CASSLEPGGGNQPQHF.

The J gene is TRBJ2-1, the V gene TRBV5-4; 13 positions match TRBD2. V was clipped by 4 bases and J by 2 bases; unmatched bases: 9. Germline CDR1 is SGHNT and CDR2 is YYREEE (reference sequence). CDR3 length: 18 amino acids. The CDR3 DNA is TGTGCCAGCAGCGACGGGACTAGCGGGGTACCCGCCTACAATGAGCAGTTCTTC. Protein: CASSDGTSGVPAYNEQFF.

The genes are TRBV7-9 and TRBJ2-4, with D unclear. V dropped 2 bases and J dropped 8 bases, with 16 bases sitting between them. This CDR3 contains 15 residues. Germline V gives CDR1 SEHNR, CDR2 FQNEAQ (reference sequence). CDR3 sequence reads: CASSLWAGGSDIQYF. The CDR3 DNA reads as TGTGCCAGCAGCTTATGGGCAGGTGGTTCGGACATTCAGTACTTC.

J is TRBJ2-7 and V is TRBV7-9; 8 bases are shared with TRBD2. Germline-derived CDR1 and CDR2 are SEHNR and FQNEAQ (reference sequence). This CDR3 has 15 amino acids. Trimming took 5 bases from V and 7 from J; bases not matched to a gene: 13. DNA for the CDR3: TGTGCCAGCAGCGCAGAGCCCGGGACTAGAGGTGAGCAGTACTTC. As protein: CASSAEPGTRGEQYF.

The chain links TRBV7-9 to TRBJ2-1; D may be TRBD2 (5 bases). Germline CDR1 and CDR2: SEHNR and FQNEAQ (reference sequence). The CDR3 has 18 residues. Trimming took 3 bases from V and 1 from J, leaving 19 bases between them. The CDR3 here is CASSFPSSKVGSYNEQFF. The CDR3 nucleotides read TGTGCCAGCAGCTTTCCTAGCTCAAAAGTGGGATCCTACAATGAGCAGTTCTTC. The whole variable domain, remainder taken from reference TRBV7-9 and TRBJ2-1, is DTGVSQNPRHKITKRGQNVTFRCDPISEHNRLYWYRQTLGQGPEFLTYFQNEAQLEKSRLLSDRFSAERPKGSFSTLEIQRTEQGDSAMYLCASSFPSSKVGSYNEQFFGPGTRLTVL.

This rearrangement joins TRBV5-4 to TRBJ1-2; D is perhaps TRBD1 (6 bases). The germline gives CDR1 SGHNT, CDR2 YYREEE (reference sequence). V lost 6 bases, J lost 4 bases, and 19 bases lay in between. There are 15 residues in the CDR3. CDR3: CASNLGGALVYGYTF. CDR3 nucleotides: TGTGCCAGCAATTTGGGGGGGGCGCTTGTCTATGGCTACACCTTC.

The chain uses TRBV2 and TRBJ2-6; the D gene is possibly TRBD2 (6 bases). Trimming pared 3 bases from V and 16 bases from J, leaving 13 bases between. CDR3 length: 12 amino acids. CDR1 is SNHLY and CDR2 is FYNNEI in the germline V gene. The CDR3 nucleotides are TGTGCCAGCAGTGACTTTAACGCGGGACTGACTTTC. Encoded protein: CASSDFNAGLTF.

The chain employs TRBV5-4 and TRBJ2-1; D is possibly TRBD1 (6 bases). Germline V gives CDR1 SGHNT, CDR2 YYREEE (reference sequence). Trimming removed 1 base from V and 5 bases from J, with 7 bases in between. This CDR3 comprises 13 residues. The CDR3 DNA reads TGTGCCAGCAGCTTGAGGGACAACAATGAGCAGTTCTTC. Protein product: CASSLRDNNEQFF.

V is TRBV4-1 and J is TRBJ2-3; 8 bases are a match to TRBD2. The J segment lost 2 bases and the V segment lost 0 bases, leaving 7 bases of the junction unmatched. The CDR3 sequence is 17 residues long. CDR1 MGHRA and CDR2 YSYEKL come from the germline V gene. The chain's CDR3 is CASSQDRGGSLTDTQYF. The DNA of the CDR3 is TGCGCCAGCAGCCAAGATCGGGGGGGCAGTCTCACAGATACGCAGTATTTT.

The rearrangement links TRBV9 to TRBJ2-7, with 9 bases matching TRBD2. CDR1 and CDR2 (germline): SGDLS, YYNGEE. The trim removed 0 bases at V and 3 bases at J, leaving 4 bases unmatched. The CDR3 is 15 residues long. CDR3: CASSVGGSGGYEQYF. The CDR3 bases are TGTGCCAGCAGCGTAGGGGGTAGCGGGGGCTACGAGCAGTACTTC.

The CDR3, as DNA: TGCAGCGCCAACTCTGGAAACACCATATATTTT. It codes for CSANSGNTIYF. This rearrangement joins TRBV29-1 to TRBJ1-3, with D hard to call. Germline V gene data show CDR1 as SQVTM and CDR2 as ANQGSEA. The CDR3 is made up of 11 amino acids. V was clipped by 7 bases and J by 0 bases, with 4 bases between them.

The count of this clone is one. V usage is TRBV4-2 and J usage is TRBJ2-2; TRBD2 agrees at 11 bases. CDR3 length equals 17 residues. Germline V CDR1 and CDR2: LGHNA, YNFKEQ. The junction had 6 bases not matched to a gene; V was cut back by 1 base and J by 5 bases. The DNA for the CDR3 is TGTGCCAGCAGCCAAGTAGCGGGGGGGCCGTTGACCGGGGAGCTGTTTTTT. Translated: CASSQVAGGPLTGELFF.

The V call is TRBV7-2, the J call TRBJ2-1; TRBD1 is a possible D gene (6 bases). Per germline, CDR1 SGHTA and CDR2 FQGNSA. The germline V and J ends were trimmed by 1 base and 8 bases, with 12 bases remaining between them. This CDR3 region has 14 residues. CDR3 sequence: CASSLDTGTDEQFF. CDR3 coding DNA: TGTGCCAGCAGCTTAGATACAGGGACGGATGAGCAGTTCTTC.

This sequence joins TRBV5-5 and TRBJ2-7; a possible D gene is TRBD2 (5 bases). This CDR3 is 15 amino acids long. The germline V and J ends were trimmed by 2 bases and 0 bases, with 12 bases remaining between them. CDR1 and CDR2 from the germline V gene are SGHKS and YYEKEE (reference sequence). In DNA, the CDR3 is TGTGCCAGCAGCTTAAGCGGCACCACCTCCTACGAGCAGTACTTC. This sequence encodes CASSLSGTTSYEQYF. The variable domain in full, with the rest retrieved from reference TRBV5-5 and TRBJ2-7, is DAGVTQSPTHLIKTRGQQVTLRCSPISGHKSVSWYQQVLGQGPQFIFQYYEKEERGRGNFPDRFSARQFPNYSSELNVNALLLGDSALYLCASSLSGTTSYEQYFGPGTRLTVT.

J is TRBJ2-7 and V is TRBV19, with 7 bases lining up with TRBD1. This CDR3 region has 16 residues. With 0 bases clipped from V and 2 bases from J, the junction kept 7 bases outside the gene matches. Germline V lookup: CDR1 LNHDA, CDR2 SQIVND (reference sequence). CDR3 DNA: TGTGCCAGTAGTATAGATTTCCCCACAGGGGCCTACGAGCAGTACTTC. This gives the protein CASSIDFPTGAYEQYF. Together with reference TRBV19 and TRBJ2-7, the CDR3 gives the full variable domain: DGGITQSPKYLFRKEGQNVTLSCEQNLNHDAMYWYRQDPGQGLRLIYYSQIVNDFQKGDIAEGYSVSREKKESFPLTVTSAQKNPTAFYLCASSIDFPTGAYEQYFGPGTRLTVT.

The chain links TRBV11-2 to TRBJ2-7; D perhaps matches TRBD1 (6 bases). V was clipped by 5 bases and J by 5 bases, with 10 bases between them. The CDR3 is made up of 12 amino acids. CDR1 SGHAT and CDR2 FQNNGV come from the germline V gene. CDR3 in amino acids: CASSPRGDEQYF. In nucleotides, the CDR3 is TGTGCCAGCAGCCCCAGGGGAGACGAGCAGTACTTC.

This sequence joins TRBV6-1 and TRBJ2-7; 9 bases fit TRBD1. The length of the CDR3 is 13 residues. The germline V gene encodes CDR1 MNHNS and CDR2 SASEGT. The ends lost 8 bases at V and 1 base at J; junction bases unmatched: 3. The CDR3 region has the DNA TGTGCCAGCCGGGACAGGGCTTCCTACGAGCAGTACTTC. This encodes CASRDRASYEQYF.

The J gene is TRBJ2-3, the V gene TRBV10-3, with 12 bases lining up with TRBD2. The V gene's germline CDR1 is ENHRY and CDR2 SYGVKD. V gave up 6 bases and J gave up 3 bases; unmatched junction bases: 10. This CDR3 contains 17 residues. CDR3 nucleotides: TGTGCCATCAGGATGACTAGCGGGGGAGTGACGACAGATACGCAGTATTTT. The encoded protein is CAIRMTSGGVTTDTQYF.

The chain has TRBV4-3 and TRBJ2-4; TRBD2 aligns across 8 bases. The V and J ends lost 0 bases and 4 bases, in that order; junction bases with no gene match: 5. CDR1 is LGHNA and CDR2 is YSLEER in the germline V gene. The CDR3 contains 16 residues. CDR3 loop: CASSQEPAGVKNIQYF. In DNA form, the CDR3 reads TGCGCCAGCAGCCAAGAACCAGCGGGGGTGAAAAACATTCAGTACTTC.

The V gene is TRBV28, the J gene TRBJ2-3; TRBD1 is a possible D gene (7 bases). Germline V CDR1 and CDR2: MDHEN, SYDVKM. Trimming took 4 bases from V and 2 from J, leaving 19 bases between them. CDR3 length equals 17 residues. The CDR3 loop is CASSSPRAGGNTDTQYF. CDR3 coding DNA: TGTGCCAGCAGTTCACCTCGGGCAGGGGGGAACACAGATACGCAGTATTTT.